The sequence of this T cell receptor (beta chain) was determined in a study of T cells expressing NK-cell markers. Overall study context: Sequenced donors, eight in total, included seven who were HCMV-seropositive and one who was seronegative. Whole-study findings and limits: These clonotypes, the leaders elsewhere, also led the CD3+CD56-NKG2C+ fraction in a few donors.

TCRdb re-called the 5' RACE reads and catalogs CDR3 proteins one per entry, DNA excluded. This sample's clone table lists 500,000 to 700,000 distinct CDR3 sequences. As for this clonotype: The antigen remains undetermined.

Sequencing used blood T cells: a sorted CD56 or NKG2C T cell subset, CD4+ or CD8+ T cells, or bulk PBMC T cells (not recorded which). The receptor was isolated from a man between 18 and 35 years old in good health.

The CDR3 protein is CASSPPDAGELFF. The chain has TRBV5-1 and TRBJ2-2; with no DNA, the TCRdb D assignment of TRBD1 cannot be verified. The CDR3 runs 13 residues. CDR1 and CDR2 (germline): SGHRS, YFSETQ.